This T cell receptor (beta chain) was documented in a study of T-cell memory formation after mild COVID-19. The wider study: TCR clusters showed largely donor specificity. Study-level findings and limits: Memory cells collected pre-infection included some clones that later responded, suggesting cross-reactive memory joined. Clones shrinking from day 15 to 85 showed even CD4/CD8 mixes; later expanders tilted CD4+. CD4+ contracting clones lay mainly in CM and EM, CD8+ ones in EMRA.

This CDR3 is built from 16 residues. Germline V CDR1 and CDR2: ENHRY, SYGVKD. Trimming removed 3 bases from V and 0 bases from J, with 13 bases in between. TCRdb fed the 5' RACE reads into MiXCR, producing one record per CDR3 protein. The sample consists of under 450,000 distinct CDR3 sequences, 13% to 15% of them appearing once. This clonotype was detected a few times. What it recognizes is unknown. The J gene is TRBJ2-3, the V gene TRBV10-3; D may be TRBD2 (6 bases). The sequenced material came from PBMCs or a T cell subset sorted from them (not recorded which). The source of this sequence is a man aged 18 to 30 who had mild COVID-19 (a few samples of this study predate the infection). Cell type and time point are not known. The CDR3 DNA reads TGTGCCATCAGTGATTTCAGTCGGGGGAGCACAGATACGCAGTATTTT. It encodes CAISDFSRGSTDTQYF.